What follows are 20 T cell receptor beta chains derived from one specimen sequenced in a study of blood T cell repertoires in COVID-19. Some clones are missing from TCRdb's copy, which holds only in-frame ones; the method was immunoSEQ multiplex PCR. The sample comprises 140,000 to 150,000 clones, approximately 85% of which are singletons, and approximately 8% rests with the top ten. Sequenced input: peripheral blood. The receptors stem from an older woman with COVID-19, enrolled during active disease.

J is TRBJ2-1 and V is TRBV19; D ambiguous. Deletions cut 6 bases from V and 0 bases from J, with 6 bases between. The CDR3 runs to 13 residues. The germline gives CDR1 LNHDA, CDR2 SQIVND (reference sequence). The CDR3 loop is CASRPYSYNEQFF. The CDR3 coding sequence is TGTGCCAGTAGACCCTACTCCTACAATGAGCAGTTCTTC.

The chain has TRBV2 and TRBJ2-3; no clear D gene. The CDR3 spans 14 residues. The germline gives CDR1 SNHLY, CDR2 FYNNEI. V was pared by 6 bases and J by 2 bases, with 12 bases between. The CDR3 sequence: CASSPLVSTDTQYF. CDR3 DNA sequence: TGTGCCAGCAGCCCTCTAGTTTCCACAGATACGCAGTATTTT. The full variable domain, its missing parts supplied by reference TRBV2 and TRBJ2-3, is EPEVTQTPSHQVTQMGQEVILRCVPISNHLYFYWYRQILGQKVEFLVSFYNNEISEKSEIFDDQFSVERPDGSNFTLKIRSTKLEDSAMYFCASSPLVSTDTQYFGPGTRLTVL.

This clone was seen just once. The rearrangement uses TRBV11-2 and TRBJ2-2; 8 positions match TRBD2. Per the germline V gene, CDR1 is SGHAT and CDR2 is FQNNGV. V shed 5 bases and J 0 bases; nucleotides not matched to a gene: 2. The CDR3 runs to 15 residues. The CDR3 DNA reads TGTGCCAGCAGCCGTAGCGGGGCGAACACCGGGGAGCTGTTTTTT. Translated: CASSRSGANTGELFF.

This CDR3 is CASSAASVTGQETQYF. CDR3 in DNA: TGTGCCAGCAGTGCCGCCTCAGTGACAGGGCAAGAGACCCAGTACTTC. The chain employs TRBV2 and TRBJ2-5, with 7 nucleotides matching TRBD1. Trimming at V came to 4 bases and at J to 2 bases, leaving 10 bases not matched to a gene. Germline V CDR1 and CDR2: SNHLY, FYNNEI. The length of the CDR3 is 16 residues.

V gene TRBV20-1 combines with J gene TRBJ2-1, with D possibly being TRBD1 (6 bases). CDR3 length equals 13 residues. Germline V lookup: CDR1 DFQATT, CDR2 SNEGSKA (reference sequence). Trimming pared 3 bases from V and 5 bases from J, leaving 11 bases between. In DNA form, the CDR3 reads TGCAGTGCTAGTGGACAGCTTAACAATGAGCAGTTCTTC. It translates to CSASGQLNNEQFF.

This chain joins TRBV12-3 or TRBV12-4 and TRBJ1-1; TRBD1 matches at 8 bases. The J segment lost 11 bases and the V segment lost 6 bases, leaving 5 bases of the junction unmatched. The length of the CDR3 is 11 residues. The CDR3: CASSFRGHAFF. The CDR3 nucleotides read TGTGCCAGCAGCTTCAGGGGGCACGCTTTCTTT.

The chain employs TRBV27 and TRBJ1-6, with D perhaps matching TRBD1 (6 bases). The V end lost 5 bases, the J end lost 0 bases, and 14 bases lay between the germline ends. This CDR3 has 17 residues. CDR1 is MNHEY and CDR2 is SMNVEV in the germline V gene (reference sequence). The CDR3 DNA reads as TGTGCCAGCAGTCTACAGGGTTCGTCCTCCTATAATTCACCCCTCCACTTT. It yields the protein CASSLQGSSSYNSPLHF.

The chain uses TRBV15 and TRBJ1-4; perhaps TRBD1 as D (5 bases). Trimming took off 0 bases at V and 5 bases at J, with 10 bases between the two ends. Germline V gives CDR1 LNHNV, CDR2 YYDKDF (reference sequence). The CDR3 length is 15 residues. The CDR3 region is CATSRDQGANEKLFF. In DNA form, the CDR3 reads TGTGCCACCAGCAGAGATCAAGGGGCAAATGAAAAACTGTTTTTT.

The rearrangement joins TRBV3-1 (or the pseudogene TRBV3-2) to TRBJ1-2; 7 bases align to TRBD1. The CDR3 loop spans 16 amino acids. Trimming removed 1 base from V and 2 bases from J; junction bases left unmatched: 7. Germline V lookup: CDR1 LGHDT, CDR2 YNNKEL (reference sequence). CDR3 region: CASSQVLGRGNYGYTF. The CDR3 DNA follows: TGTGCCAGCAGCCAAGTATTGGGCAGGGGGAACTATGGCTACACCTTC.

The gene calls are TRBV5-1 and TRBJ2-5, with TRBD1 matching 7 bases. The CDR3 sequence is 14 residues long. Trimming removed 0 bases from V and 2 bases from J; junction bases left unmatched: 1. Germline CDR1 reads SGHRS; CDR2 reads YFSETQ. The CDR3 DNA reads TGCGCCAGCAGCTTGGGGACAGGTCAAGAGACCCAGTACTTC. This encodes CASSLGTGQETQYF.

This clone was observed a single time. This chain links TRBV7-3 with TRBJ1-1; 9 positions match TRBD1. With V trimmed by 6 bases and J by 6 bases, 17 bases remained unmatched. Germline V gives CDR1 SGHTA, CDR2 FQGTGA. This CDR3 comprises 17 residues. The DNA of the CDR3 is TGTGCCAGCAGTTCGGGACAGGGAGGTGATATTGACGCTGAAGCTTTCTTT. Amino acids: CASSSGQGGDIDAEAFF. The variable domain in full, with the rest retrieved from reference TRBV7-3 and TRBJ1-1, is GAGVSQTPSNKVTEKGKYVELRCDPISGHTALYWYRQSLGQGPEFLIYFQGTGAADDSGLPNDRFFAVRPEGSVSTLKIQRTERGDSAVYLCASSSGQGGDIDAEAFFGQGTRLTVV.

The rearrangement uses TRBV4-3 and TRBJ2-7, with D tentatively TRBD1 (6 bases). The germline CDR1 and CDR2 sequences are LGHNA and YSLEER. Trimming took off 4 bases at V and 2 bases at J, with 12 bases between the two ends. The CDR3 totals 14 residues. CDR3 sequence: CASSPSAGAYEQYF. In DNA form, the CDR3 reads TGCGCCAGCAGCCCATCGGCAGGGGCCTACGAGCAGTACTTC.

This clone was seen a single time. The chain combines TRBV5-6 with TRBJ2-3, with D perhaps TRBD1 (5 bases). The CDR3 totals 12 residues. Germline loops: CDR1 SGHDT, CDR2 YYEEEE. Between the trimmed V and J ends, which lost 7 bases and 6 bases, there was a span of 12 bases. This chain's CDR3 is CASQSPGDTQYF. CDR3 nucleotide sequence: TGTGCCAGCCAATCACCAGGGGATACGCAGTATTTT.

The chain employs TRBV5-4 and TRBJ2-1, with D perhaps matching TRBD2 (5 bases). V shed 3 bases and J shed 0 bases, with 10 bases lying between them. This CDR3 is built from 15 residues. CDR1 and CDR2 (germline): SGHNT, YYREEE (reference sequence). The CDR3 coding sequence is TGTGCCAGCAGCTCCGGGGTGAGCTCCTACAATGAGCAGTTCTTC. Amino acids: CASSSGVSSYNEQFF.

The CDR3 reads CASSSFSDTQYF. CDR3 nucleotides: TGTGCCAGCAGCTCTTTTTCAGATACGCAGTATTTT. The V and J genes are TRBV7-3 and TRBJ2-3; D remains ambiguous. V dropped 4 bases and J dropped 4 bases, with 6 bases sitting between them. The CDR3 is 12 amino acids. The V gene's germline CDR1 is SGHTA and CDR2 FQGTGA.

The V call is TRBV11-3, the J call TRBJ2-2, with 8 nucleotides matching TRBD1. V lost 5 bases, J lost 3 bases, and 8 bases stayed unmatched. CDR1 SGHNT and CDR2 YENEEA come from the germline V gene. The CDR3 extends over 16 amino acids. CDR3 region: CASSPWSGQDTGELFF. In nucleotides, the CDR3 is TGTGCCAGCAGCCCGTGGTCGGGACAGGACACCGGGGAGCTGTTTTTT.

The chain carries TRBV28 and TRBJ1-1; 7 nucleotides line up with TRBD1. The germline gives CDR1 MDHEN, CDR2 SYDVKM. The CDR3 sequence is 14 residues long. The ends lost 4 bases at V and 3 bases at J; junction bases unmatched: 5. The chain's CDR3 is CASSSTGRDTEAFF. The CDR3 DNA follows: TGTGCCAGCAGTTCGACAGGGCGAGACACTGAAGCTTTCTTT.

The chain recombines TRBV5-8 with TRBJ1-3; 7 bases map to TRBD1. Looked up from germline, CDR1 is SGHTS and CDR2 is YDEGEE. Trimming removed 4 bases from V and 2 bases from J; junction bases left unmatched: 6. The CDR3 length is 15 residues. Here the CDR3 reads CASSKDRAAGNTIYF. The CDR3 region has the DNA TGTGCCAGCAGCAAAGACAGGGCGGCTGGAAACACCATATATTTT. The variable domain in full, completed from reference TRBV5-8 and TRBJ1-3, reads EAGVTQSPTHLIKTRGQQATLRCSPISGHTSVYWYQQALGLGLQFLLWYDEGEERNRGNFPPRFSGRQFPNYSSELNVNALELEDSALYLCASSKDRAAGNTIYFGEGSWLTVV.

This clone was seen just once. The CDR3 DNA follows: TGCGCCAGCAGCTTGCTGCAGGGTGCCTATGGCTACACCTTC. Encoded protein: CASSLLQGAYGYTF. The V and J genes are TRBV5-1 and TRBJ1-2; possibly TRBD1 for D (5 bases). The CDR3 runs to 14 residues. Germline V CDR1 and CDR2: SGHRS, YFSETQ. Trimming removed 1 base at V and 4 bases at J, with 11 bases between.

For this clone: This sample also contains other DNA sequences that code for the same CDR3. The chain carries TRBV4-1 and TRBJ2-2; TRBD2 matches 14 bases. The CDR3 length is 18 residues. CDR1 and CDR2 (germline): MGHRA, YSYEKL. Germline trimming cut 1 base from V and 5 bases from J; bases unmatched to any gene: 6. The CDR3 sequence is CASSQGGLAGVGTGELFF. The CDR3 region has the DNA TGCGCCAGCAGCCAAGGGGGACTAGCGGGGGTGGGAACCGGGGAGCTGTTTTTT.